The clone carrying this T cell receptor beta chain was counted at least ten times. Prior to thyroid surgery, none of the patients had received any treatment. This sample was included in a study of metastatic and nonmetastatic thyroid tumors. Whole-study context: Thyroid patients, malignant and benign, had repertoires compared across blood and tumor or nodule tissue.

The V and J ends lost 3 bases and 0 bases respectively, with 16 bases between them. This CDR3 is 17 amino acids long. Germline-derived CDR1 and CDR2 are SGHVS and FNYEAQ. Authors' data handling: Construction of a distant-metastasis classifier for papillary thyroid cancer relied on CDR3 differences across clinicopathological groups. TCRdb redid the clone calls on the PCR reads using MiXCR. The V and J calls and clone size come from TCRdb's table, not from the authors' own analysis. The table lists about 93,000 clones, roughly an eighth of them singletons. This TCR derives from a female donor with papillary thyroid cancer or a benign thyroid nodule (not recorded which). Some clones in this sample may be carry-over from other donors' samples. Source material: blood. The V gene is TRBV7-6, the J gene TRBJ2-3, with D perhaps assigned TRBD1 or TRBD2 (5 bases each). The CDR3: CASSFVGTVISTDTQYF. CDR3 nucleotide sequence: TGTGCCAGCAGCTTTGTTGGGACGGTAATTAGCACAGATACGCAGTATTTT.